These 27 T cell receptor beta chains came from one sample sequenced in a study of T cells in tumors after PD-1 blockade. The data were produced by immunoSEQ multiplex PCR, yet TCRdb's version contains in-frame clones alone and is incomplete. The repertoire holds thousands of clones, around 65% seen once, with 13% in the top ten. The sequenced sample was tumor tissue, obtained before anti-PD-1 treatment. The source of these receptors is a human donor with basal cell carcinoma.

This clone is termed large. The chain carries TRBV29-1 and TRBJ2-3; no reliable D call. The V end was cut by 7 bases, the J end by 4 bases, with 12 bases between. The germline CDR1 and CDR2 sequences are SQVTM and ANQGSEA. This CDR3 comprises 12 residues. In nucleotides, the CDR3 is TGCAGCGCCCCAGGCGGCCCAGATACGCAGTATTTT. Amino acid sequence: CSAPGGPDTQYF.

As DNA, the CDR3 is TGTGCCAGCAGTGGAGAGGTGGGGGAGTACCAAGAGACCCAGTACTTC. This sequence encodes CASSGEVGEYQETQYF. The rearrangement uses TRBV28 and TRBJ2-5; D could derive from TRBD1 or TRBD2 (5 bases each). Germline V gene sequence: CDR1 MDHEN, CDR2 SYDVKM. V lost 5 bases to trimming and J lost 0 bases, with 16 bases between them. This CDR3 spans 16 amino acids.

This clone has just a few counts. The chain combines TRBV28 with TRBJ2-2; D possibly corresponds to TRBD2 (6 bases). The ends were cut back, 3 bases at V and 7 bases at J, with 15 bases in the middle. CDR1 is MDHEN and CDR2 is SYDVKM in the germline V gene. The CDR3 has 15 amino acids. In DNA, the CDR3 is TGTGCCAGCAGTTTTCGGCGGGGAACGGGCGGGGAGCTGTTTTTT. Translating it yields CASSFRRGTGGELFF.

This chain joins TRBV12-3 or TRBV12-4 and TRBJ2-7; the D is unclear. CDR3 length equals 9 residues. V was cut by 6 bases and J by 12 bases, with 9 bases left in between. CDR3 DNA sequence: TGTGCCAGCAGACCCAAGGGGTACTTC. Translated, it gives CASRPKGYF.

This chain connects TRBV6-5 to TRBJ1-5, with D possibly being TRBD1 (6 bases). This CDR3 region has 13 residues. The V gene lost 8 bases and the J gene lost 7 bases, with 15 bases spanning the gap. Germline CDR1 reads MNHEY; CDR2 reads SVGAGI. The CDR3 loop reads CASRGGLGQPQHF. DNA of the CDR3: TGTGCCAGCCGAGGGGGGCTGGGACAGCCCCAGCATTTT.

The V and J genes are TRBV24-1 and TRBJ2-2; D not certain. Trimming cost V 5 bases and J 1 base, with 7 bases left between them. In germline, CDR1 is KGHDR, CDR2 SFDVKD. CDR3 size: 14 residues. The CDR3 DNA reads TGTGCCACCAGTGGTAGAGGGAACACCGGGGAGCTGTTTTTT. Amino acids: CATSGRGNTGELFF.

The chain links TRBV19 to TRBJ2-7; D gene unclear. V dropped 5 bases and J dropped 3 bases, with 5 bases sitting between them. This CDR3 spans 11 amino acids. Germline V gene data show CDR1 as LNHDA and CDR2 as SQIVND (reference sequence). CDR3 sequence reads: CASSSGYEQYF. CDR3 coding DNA: TGTGCCAGTAGTTCCGGCTACGAGCAGTACTTC.

V usage is TRBV18 and J usage is TRBJ1-1; no definite D call. The CDR3 totals 15 residues. Trimming pared 5 bases from V and 0 bases from J, leaving 13 bases between. Germline-derived CDR1 and CDR2 are KGHSH and LQKENI. As DNA, the CDR3 is TGTGCCAGCTCATTCGCGGCGGTGTTGAACACTGAAGCTTTCTTT. Translation: CASSFAAVLNTEAFF.

The chain carries TRBV29-1 and TRBJ2-1; 10 bases are shared with TRBD1. With 7 bases clipped from V and 0 bases from J, the junction kept 9 bases outside the gene matches. CDR1 is SQVTM, CDR2 ANQGSEA, per germline. The CDR3 totals 16 residues. The CDR3 DNA sequence: TGCAGCGCCTGCACCTGGACAGGGGGCTCCTACAATGAGCAGTTCTTC. Its protein is CSACTWTGGSYNEQFF.

V usage is TRBV27 and J usage is TRBJ1-5; 9 nucleotides agree with TRBD1. The CDR3 covers 15 residues. With V trimmed by 6 bases and J by 3 bases, 6 bases remained unmatched. Germline-derived CDR1 and CDR2 are MNHEY and SMNVEV (reference sequence). CDR3 amino acids: CASRVGQGNNQPQHF. CDR3 nucleotide sequence: TGTGCCAGCAGGGTAGGACAGGGGAACAATCAGCCCCAGCATTTT.

V and J are TRBV6-5 and TRBJ1-6; tentatively, D is TRBD1 (6 bases). V lost 4 bases, J lost 7 bases, and 8 bases lay in between. Germline-derived CDR1 and CDR2 are MNHEY and SVGAGI. CDR3 length: 13 amino acids. The DNA for the CDR3 is TGTGCCAGCAGTTCGACAGGAAATTCACCCCTCCACTTT. Translated, it gives CASSSTGNSPLHF.

V and J are TRBV4-1 and TRBJ2-7; 10 nucleotides match TRBD2. The trim removed 3 bases at V and 2 bases at J, leaving 7 bases unmatched. The CDR3 contains 16 residues. The germline V gene encodes CDR1 MGHRA and CDR2 YSYEKL. CDR3 bases: TGCGCCAGCAGCCACGATTTAGCGGGAGGTACCTACGAGCAGTACTTC. It translates to CASSHDLAGGTYEQYF.

The chain employs TRBV7-9 and TRBJ2-3; TRBD2 agrees at 8 bases. V gave up 1 base and J gave up 0 bases; unmatched junction bases: 6. The germline V gene has CDR1 SEHNR and CDR2 FQNEAQ (reference sequence). The CDR3 length is 17 residues. The CDR3 DNA reads TGTGCCAGCAGCTTAGGGATTAGCGGGGCTAGCACAGATACGCAGTATTTT. Translating gives CASSLGISGASTDTQYF.

This clone was detected once. This chain connects TRBV9 to TRBJ2-7; 7 bases match TRBD1. Germline values: CDR1 SGDLS, CDR2 YYNGEE. V lost 4 bases, J lost 1 base, and 5 bases stayed unmatched. The CDR3 is 14 residues long. The CDR3 DNA sequence: TGTGCCAGCAGCCCCCGACAGGGTTCCTACGAGCAGTACTTC. This sequence encodes CASSPRQGSYEQYF.

The rearrangement uses TRBV28 and TRBJ2-1; 11 nucleotides match TRBD2. Germline values: CDR1 MDHEN, CDR2 SYDVKM. Trimming removed 6 bases from V and 8 bases from J; junction bases left unmatched: 6. The CDR3 totals 14 residues. DNA for the CDR3: TGTGCCAGCAGAAAGACTAGCGGGATGTATGAGCAGTTCTTC. Residues: CASRKTSGMYEQFF.

The V and J genes are TRBV5-1 and TRBJ1-2; D might be TRBD1 (5 bases). The CDR3 spans 15 residues. Trimming removed 4 bases from V and 3 bases from J, with 16 bases in between. Per the germline V gene, CDR1 is SGHRS and CDR2 is YFSETQ. The chain's CDR3 is CASSLHTGLDYGYTF. The CDR3 DNA follows: TGCGCCAGCAGCCTACACACAGGATTGGACTATGGCTACACCTTC.

The V and J genes are TRBV7-2 and TRBJ1-1, with 8 bases aligning to TRBD1. The trim removed 5 bases at V and 1 base at J, leaving 6 bases unmatched. This CDR3 spans 15 amino acids. Germline loops: CDR1 SGHTA, CDR2 FQGNSA. In DNA form, the CDR3 reads TGTGCCAGCAGCGCCCGACAGGGGACGAACACTGAAGCTTTCTTT. The encoded protein is CASSARQGTNTEAFF.

The rearrangement uses TRBV6-1 and TRBJ2-3, with TRBD2 identical over 7 bases. The CDR3 is 16 residues long. Germline V CDR1 and CDR2: MNHNS, SASEGT. V lost 4 bases to trimming and J lost 4 bases; unmatched junction nucleotides: 11. The DNA of the CDR3 is TGTGCCAGCAGTGTATCAAGCGGGGCCCCTTCAGATACGCAGTATTTT. The encoded protein is CASSVSSGAPSDTQYF.

The V call is TRBV6-5, the J call TRBJ2-7; tentatively, D is TRBD1 or TRBD2 (6 bases each). The germline CDR1 and CDR2 sequences are MNHEY and SVGAGI. The CDR3 sequence is 14 residues long. Trimming removed 0 bases from V and 6 bases from J, with 12 bases in between. The CDR3 protein is CASSYSRGVGEQYF. CDR3 DNA sequence: TGTGCCAGCAGTTACTCGAGGGGGGTCGGCGAGCAGTACTTC.

V is TRBV5-6 and J is TRBJ1-2, with 8 bases identical to TRBD1. The CDR3 is 13 residues long. Germline values: CDR1 SGHDT, CDR2 YYEEEE. The junction had 1 base not matched to a gene; V was cut back by 2 bases and J by 4 bases. CDR3 amino acids: CASSFGQGYGYTF. CDR3 nucleotide sequence: TGTGCCAGCAGCTTTGGACAGGGCTATGGCTACACCTTC.

This chain joins TRBV29-1 and TRBJ2-3; TRBD1 aligns across 9 bases. This CDR3 comprises 16 residues. The germline gives CDR1 SQVTM, CDR2 ANQGSEA. J was trimmed by 2 bases and V by 7 bases; bases with no gene match: 13. This CDR3 is CSGGGTGGGNTDTQYF. For the CDR3, the DNA is TGCAGCGGTGGGGGTACAGGGGGCGGGAACACAGATACGCAGTATTTT.

This clone was observed a few times. V gene TRBV10-3 combines with J gene TRBJ1-1; D not certain. This CDR3 comprises 13 residues. Looked up from germline, CDR1 is ENHRY and CDR2 is SYGVKD. Trimming pared 2 bases from V and 4 bases from J, leaving 8 bases between. CDR3 sequence reads: CAISEAGSTEAFF. CDR3 in DNA: TGTGCCATCAGTGAGGCGGGGAGCACTGAAGCTTTCTTT.

This chain joins TRBV19 and TRBJ2-2; 10 nucleotides align to TRBD2. Germline lookup yields CDR1 LNHDA and CDR2 SQIVND (reference sequence). V gave up 3 bases and J gave up 5 bases; unmatched junction bases: 3. The CDR3 is 15 amino acids. The CDR3 bases are TGTGCCAGTAGTATCCTAGCGGGAGCTACCGGGGAGCTGTTTTTT. Translating gives CASSILAGATGELFF.

The chain joins TRBV30 to TRBJ2-7, with D possibly matching TRBD1 (5 bases). The CDR3 has 14 amino acids. V was shortened by 2 bases and J by 6 bases, with 17 bases between the two germline ends. CDR1 and CDR2 from the germline V gene are GTSNPN and SVGIG (reference sequence). The DNA for the CDR3 is TGTGCCTGGAGTCGGTGGGGCGCGAGTTCCGAGCAGTACTTC. Its translation: CAWSRWGASSEQYF. Based on the CDR3 plus reference TRBV30 and TRBJ2-7, the full variable domain is SQTIHQWPATLVQPVGSPLSLECTVEGTSNPNLYWYRQAAGRGLQLLFYSVGIGQISSEVPQNLSASRPQDRQFILSSKKLLLSDSGFYLCAWSRWGASSEQYFGPGTRLTVT.

This clone turned up a few times. The CDR3 DNA follows: TGTGCCAGCAGCTTAACGTTGCAGGGGGCAAATGGCTACACCTTC. This sequence encodes CASSLTLQGANGYTF. The gene calls are TRBV7-2 and TRBJ1-2, with 8 nucleotides matching TRBD1. Germline loops: CDR1 SGHTA, CDR2 FQGNSA. J gave up 6 bases and V 2 bases, and 8 bases lay outside the gene matches. CDR3 length: 15 amino acids.

The V and J genes are TRBV9 and TRBJ2-5; 8 nucleotides line up with TRBD2. J gave up 5 bases and V 3 bases, and 6 bases lay outside the gene matches. This CDR3 comprises 14 residues. CDR1 and CDR2 (germline): SGDLS, YYNGEE. Here the CDR3 reads CASSAPGGLETQYF. DNA of the CDR3: TGTGCCAGCAGCGCCCCGGGGGGGCTGGAGACCCAGTACTTC.

This clone has more than one count but fewer than ten. The chain couples TRBV5-4 to TRBJ2-2, with TRBD2 as a possible D gene (7 bases). This CDR3 has 17 amino acids. Trimming cost V 3 bases and J 1 base, with 16 bases left between them. In germline, CDR1 is SGHNT, CDR2 YYREEE (reference sequence). The CDR3 sequence is CASSWGGGAGNTGELFF. The CDR3 DNA reads TGTGCCAGCAGCTGGGGCGGGGGCGCAGGGAACACCGGGGAGCTGTTTTTT.